At least ten counts were recorded for the clone carrying this TCR beta chain. Its matching antigen is unknown. The record originates from a study of blood T cells in healthy people across ages. V was clipped by 3 bases and J by 9 bases; unmatched bases: 8. CDR3 length equals 15 residues. Germline CDR1 reads KGHDR; CDR2 reads SFDVKD. Donor samples were obtained from healthy Caucasian individuals from Russia, aged 6 to 90. Study results and caveats: Researchers deemed the diversity estimates from one million T cells underestimates.

A J-beta primer mix and a sample-barcoded 5' primer were used in a second PCR of about 7 to 11 cycles. TCRdb fed the 5' RACE reads into MiXCR, producing one record per CDR3 protein. The repertoire holds 800,000 to 950,000 distinct CDR3 sequences, with 25% to 30% as singletons. Separately, the same data were catalogued under a study of T cells of mothers and their children.

This chain connects TRBV24-1 to TRBJ2-1; 9 bases are a match to TRBD1. The TCR comes from a woman in her thirties or forties in good health. Sequencing was performed on blood. For the CDR3, the DNA is TGTGCCACCAGTGATAATATTCGGACAGGGGTTGAGCAGTTCTTC. This sequence encodes CATSDNIRTGVEQFF.